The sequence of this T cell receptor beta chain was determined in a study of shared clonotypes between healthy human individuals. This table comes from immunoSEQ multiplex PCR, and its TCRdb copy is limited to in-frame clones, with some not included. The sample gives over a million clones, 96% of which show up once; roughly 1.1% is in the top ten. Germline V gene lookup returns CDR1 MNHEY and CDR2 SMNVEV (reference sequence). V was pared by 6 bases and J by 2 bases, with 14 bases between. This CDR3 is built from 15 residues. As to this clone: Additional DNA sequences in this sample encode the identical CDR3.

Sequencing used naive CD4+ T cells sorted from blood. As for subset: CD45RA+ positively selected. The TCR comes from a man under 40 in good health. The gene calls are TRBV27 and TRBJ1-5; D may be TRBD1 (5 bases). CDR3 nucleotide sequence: TGTGCCAGCAGCCTAAGGGGATTCGGCAATCAGCCCCAGCATTTT. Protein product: CASSLRGFGNQPQHF.